What follows is one T cell receptor beta chain and its context. The PCR ran on 60 Vbeta and 13 Jbeta primers. Clones were read by immunoSEQ multiplex PCR, and TCRdb kept only the in-frame ones, dropping some. This sample has around 220,000 clones, with 75% to 80% found just once. The sample originates from a study of cytomegalovirus exposure and HLA in healthy donors. V lost 3 bases, J lost 6 bases, and 9 bases lay in between. CDR1 and CDR2 (germline): SGHVS, FQNEAQ. This CDR3 contains 13 residues. The TCR comes from a man aged 18 to 30 in good health and CMV-seronegative. The chain is built from TRBV7-8 and TRBJ1-5; D not certain. Specimen: PBMCs. The CDR3 sequence: CASSLGVGQPQHF. For the CDR3, the DNA is TGTGCCAGCAGCTTGGGAGTCGGTCAGCCCCAGCATTTT. Together with reference TRBV7-8 and TRBJ1-5, the CDR3 gives the full variable domain: GAGVSQSPRYKVAKRGQDVALRCDPISGHVSLFWYQQALGQGPEFLTYFQNEAQLDKSGLPSDRFFAERPEGSVSTLKIQRTQQEDSAVYLCASSLGVGQPQHFGDGTRLSIL.